The 6 T cell receptor beta chains listed next were all sequenced from one sample in a study of shared clonotypes between healthy human individuals. TCRdb's table, derived via immunoSEQ multiplex PCR, lists solely in-frame clones and lacks some. The table has about 2.4 million clones, approximately 92% seen once; the top ten hold over 0.12%. The sequencing input was naive CD4+ T cells sorted from blood. Regarding subset: CD45RA+ positively selected. All receptors come from a man aged 18 to 29 in good health.

The CDR3 region is CASSLVGDSLFNYEQYF. The CDR3 nucleotides read TGTGCCAGCAGCCTCGTGGGAGACAGTCTATTTAACTACGAGCAGTACTTC. The chain couples TRBV7-2 to TRBJ2-7; possibly TRBD1 or TRBD2 for D (5 bases each). This CDR3 comprises 17 residues. Germline CDR1 reads SGHTA; CDR2 reads FQGNSA. V lost 5 bases and J lost 3, with 23 bases in between.

This clone has only one observation. This chain joins TRBV7-2 and TRBJ2-5; tentatively, D is TRBD1 (6 bases). The germline gives CDR1 SGHTA, CDR2 FQGNSA. With 6 bases removed from V and 2 bases from J, the gap between germline ends came to 10 bases. The CDR3 extends over 13 amino acids. The CDR3 here is CASRVTGQETQYF. Here the CDR3 DNA reads TGTGCCAGCAGGGTGACAGGACAAGAGACCCAGTACTTC.

The chain recombines TRBV5-1 with TRBJ1-3, with D possibly matching TRBD1 (6 bases). The V gene lost 5 bases and the J gene lost 2 bases, with 17 bases spanning the gap. CDR1 and CDR2 from the germline V gene are SGHRS and YFSETQ. The CDR3 is 16 residues long. This chain's CDR3 is CASSTDSRGTGNTIYF. The CDR3 coding sequence is TGCGCCAGCAGTACGGACAGCCGAGGAACTGGAAACACCATATATTTT.

CDR3 DNA sequence: TGTGCCAGCAGCTGGGGGACCGGGAGCGACGAGCAGTACTTC. Translating gives CASSWGTGSDEQYF. The chain carries TRBV5-6 and TRBJ2-7, with TRBD2 as a possible D gene (6 bases). Trimming shortened V by 3 bases and J by 5 bases, and 15 bases separated the two germline ends. The CDR3 runs 14 residues. Germline V gene data show CDR1 as SGHDT and CDR2 as YYEEEE.

This chain connects TRBV10-1 to TRBJ1-5, with D unresolved. Trimming took 8 bases from V and 11 from J, leaving 16 bases between them. The CDR3 consists of 12 residues. CDR1 and CDR2 (germline): WNHNN, SYGVQD (reference sequence). The CDR3 region has the DNA TGCGCCAGCCCTCACGGACGGAGGGCCCAGCATTTT. Protein: CASPHGRRAQHF.

This chain links TRBV9 with TRBJ2-1, with 8 bases fitting TRBD1. V shed 3 bases, J shed 0 bases, and the junction held 5 bases outside the gene matches. The germline gives CDR1 SGDLS, CDR2 YYNGEE. This CDR3 comprises 16 residues. The CDR3 region has the DNA TGTGCCAGCAGCGGCCGACAGGGGAACTCCTACAATGAGCAGTTCTTC. Encoded protein: CASSGRQGNSYNEQFF. Combining the CDR3 with reference TRBV9 and TRBJ2-1 gives the whole variable domain DSGVTQTPKHLITATGQRVTLRCSPRSGDLSVYWYQQSLDQGLQFLIQYYNGEERAKGNILERFSAQQFPDLHSELNLSSLELGDSALYFCASSGRQGNSYNEQFFGPGTRLTVL.